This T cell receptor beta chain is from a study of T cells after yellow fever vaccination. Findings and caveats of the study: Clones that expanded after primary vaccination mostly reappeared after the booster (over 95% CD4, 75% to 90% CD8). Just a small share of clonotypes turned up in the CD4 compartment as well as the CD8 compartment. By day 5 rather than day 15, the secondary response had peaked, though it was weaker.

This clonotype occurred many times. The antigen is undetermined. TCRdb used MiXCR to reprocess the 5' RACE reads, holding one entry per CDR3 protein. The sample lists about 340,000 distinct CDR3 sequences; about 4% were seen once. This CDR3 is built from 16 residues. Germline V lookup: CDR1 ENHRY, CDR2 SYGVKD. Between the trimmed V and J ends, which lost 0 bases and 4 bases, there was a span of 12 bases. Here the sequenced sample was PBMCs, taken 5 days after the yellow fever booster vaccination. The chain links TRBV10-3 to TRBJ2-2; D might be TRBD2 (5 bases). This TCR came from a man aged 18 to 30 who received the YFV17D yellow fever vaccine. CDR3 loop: CAISESSREITGELFF. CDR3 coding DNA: TGTGCCATCAGTGAGTCAAGTCGGGAAATCACCGGGGAGCTGTTTTTT.